A selection of T cell receptor beta chains follows, all from one sample in a study of blood T cell repertoires in COVID-19. Repertoires were generated with immunoSEQ multiplex PCR, while TCRdb's copy carries only in-frame clones and drops some. The top ten clones hold around 21% of a sample with roughly 170,000 clones, 85% to 90% of them seen once. Material: peripheral blood. The receptors were sampled from a man aged 70-80 years with active or convalescent COVID-19. The CDR3 runs from the conserved cysteine through the conserved F or W. D genes are given only for firm matches. The size of a clone is reported for some rows only, either as once, few or many, or as a class for expanded clones.

abundance	v_gene	j_gene	d_gene	CDR3nt	CDR3aa
.	TRBV30	TRBJ1-2	.	TGTGCCTGGAGACTCCGGGGGGGTGGCTATGGCTACACCTTC	CAWRLRGGGYGYTF
.	TRBV7-7	TRBJ2-2	.	TGTGCCAGCAGCCCAGGGGCGCCAACCGGGGAGCTGTTTTTT	CASSPGAPTGELFF
.	TRBV24-1	TRBJ2-1	TRBD2	TGTGCCACCAGTGAGCCAGGGACTAGCGGGACCCTTGGCAATGAGCAGTTCTTC	CATSEPGTSGTLGNEQFF
.	TRBV2	TRBJ2-7	.	TGTGCCAGCAGTGGACAGGTTAACTACTCCGAGCAGTACTTC	CASSGQVNYSEQYF
.	TRBV5-5	TRBJ1-2	.	TGTGCCAGCAGCTCGGACAGATTCTATGGCTACACCTTC	CASSSDRFYGYTF
.	TRBV27	TRBJ1-2	TRBD1	TGTGCCAGCAGTTTCCTTGACAGGGGGTCCAACTATGGCTACACCTTC	CASSFLDRGSNYGYTF
.	TRBV15	TRBJ1-5	TRBD1	TGTGCCACCAGCAGAGGGACAGGGGGCCCAAGCAATCAGCCCCAGCATTTT	CATSRGTGGPSNQPQHF
.	TRBV9	TRBJ2-7	.	TGTGCCAGCAGCGTAGTCAGCGGCCACGAGCAGTACTTC	CASSVVSGHEQYF
.	TRBV10-3	TRBJ1-2	TRBD1	TGTGCCATCAGCCCGACAGGGAATGGCTACACCTTC	CAISPTGNGYTF
.	TRBV18	TRBJ2-2	TRBD1	TGTGCCAGCTCAGTTGGACAGGGTGACACCGGGGAGCTGTTTTTT	CASSVGQGDTGELFF
.	TRBV30	TRBJ1-3	.	TGTGCCTGGAAAAGAGCTGGAAACACCATATATTTT	CAWKRAGNTIYF
.	TRBV20-1	TRBJ1-4	.	TGCAGTGCTAGTCCTCGCGGAATCGAAAAACTGTTTTTT	CSASPRGIEKLFF
once	TRBV25-1	TRBJ1-6	.	TGTGCCAGCAGCCCCAGGGGTAGCAATTCACCCCTCCACTTT	CASSPRGSNSPLHF
.	TRBV9	TRBJ2-5	TRBD2	TGTGCCAGCAGCGTAGGTAGCGGGAGAGTCCCAGAGACCCAGTACTTC	CASSVGSGRVPETQYF
.	TRBV9	TRBJ2-7	.	TGTGCCAGCAGCCAGTCGAGCGGGCCGACCTACGAGCAGTACTTC	CASSQSSGPTYEQYF
.	TRBV18	TRBJ2-2	TRBD1	TGTGCCAGCTCACCTACCGACAGGGCGAGGACCGGGGAGCTGTTTTTT	CASSPTDRARTGELFF
.	TRBV11-2	TRBJ1-2	TRBD1	TGTGCCAGCAGCGCGACAGGGGGCTGGCGTGGCTACACCTTC	CASSATGGWRGYTF
once	TRBV27	TRBJ1-4	.	TGTGCCAGCAGCGATACAGCTGCAACTAATGAAAAACTGTTTTTT	CASSDTAATNEKLFF
.	TRBV27	TRBJ1-2	.	TGTGCCAGCAGGTCCATACAGGGCCTAGGACGCTATGGCTACACCTTC	CASRSIQGLGRYGYTF
.	TRBV19	TRBJ2-3	TRBD2	TGTGCCAGTAGTCTTCACACTAGCGGACTCACAGATACGCAGTATTTT	CASSLHTSGLTDTQYF
once	TRBV9	TRBJ1-2	.	TGTGCCAGCAGCCCCGGGATCTATGGCTACACCTTC	CASSPGIYGYTF
.	TRBV7-2	TRBJ2-7	.	TGTGCCAGCAGCCTTGGGGGGGCAATCATCCACGAGCAGTACTTC	CASSLGGAIIHEQYF
.	TRBV19	TRBJ2-3	.	TGTGCCAGTAGTATTGCTACAGCGGCAGATACGCAGTATTTT	CASSIATAADTQYF
.	TRBV14	TRBJ1-4	TRBD1	TGTGCCAGCAGCCAAGAAGACAGGGGGGGTGCTAATGAAAAACTGTTTTTT	CASSQEDRGGANEKLFF
.	TRBV25-1	TRBJ1-4	.	TGTGCCAGCAGTCGCCCGGCAACTAATGAAAAACTGTTTTTT	CASSRPATNEKLFF
.	TRBV14	TRBJ2-5	TRBD2	TGTGCCAGCAGCCAAGACCCCCGGACTAGCGGAGCACAAGAGACCCAGTACTTC	CASSQDPRTSGAQETQYF
.	TRBV29-1	TRBJ1-1	.	TGCAGCGTTGCGCAAGGGGGTATCACTGAAGCTTTCTTT	CSVAQGGITEAFF
.	TRBV19	TRBJ2-1	TRBD2	TGTGCCAGTTCCCGGGAGGCGCGCTACAATGAGCAGTTCTTC	CASSREARYNEQFF
once	TRBV5-4	TRBJ1-1	TRBD1	TGTGCCAGCAGCTCCCCTCAGGGGGCAGGGACTGAAGCTTTCTTT	CASSSPQGAGTEAFF
.	TRBV7-9	TRBJ2-1	TRBD2	TGTGCCAGCAGCTGGGGGACTAGCGGAACCTACAATGAGCAGTTCTTC	CASSWGTSGTYNEQFF
.	TRBV5-1	TRBJ2-2	TRBD2	TGCGCCAGCACCGTAGCGGGGAGAAACACCGGGGAGCTGTTTTTT	CASTVAGRNTGELFF
.	TRBV5-4	TRBJ2-1	TRBD2	TGTGCCAGCAGCCCACCGTATACCAAGACTAGCGGCCCAGGGTACAATGAGCAGTTCTTC	CASSPPYTKTSGPGYNEQFF
.	TRBV3-1/TRBV3-2	TRBJ1-2	.	TGTGCCAGCAGCCAAGATCAGGGCTTGGGAGGCTACACCTTC	CASSQDQGLGGYTF
.	TRBV27	TRBJ1-2	.	TGTGCCAGCAGTTTAGGGGCAGGAGCTAACTATGGCTACACCTTC	CASSLGAGANYGYTF
.	TRBV10-3	TRBJ1-5	.	TGTGCCATCGGACTCCACAATCAGCCCCAGCATTTT	CAIGLHNQPQHF
few	TRBV10-3	TRBJ1-2	TRBD1	TGTGCCATCAGTGAGCCGACAGGGGTATTAAGGGATGGCTACACCTTC	CAISEPTGVLRDGYTF
.	TRBV27	TRBJ2-2	TRBD1	TGTGCCAGCAGTCCCAGGGGGCTTGGCACCGGGGAGCTGTTTTTT	CASSPRGLGTGELFF
.	TRBV7-2	TRBJ1-5	TRBD1	TGTGCCAGCAGCTTACTAGGGACAGGGGGCAATCAGCCCCAGCATTTT	CASSLLGTGGNQPQHF
.	TRBV5-1	TRBJ1-1	.	TGCGCCAGCAGCCGAGGGTCAGAAGGTACTGAAGCTTTCTTT	CASSRGSEGTEAFF
once	TRBV2	TRBJ1-2	TRBD1	TGTGCCAGCACCCTGGGACAGGGGAGAGGCTACACCTTC	CASTLGQGRGYTF
.	TRBV7-9	TRBJ2-7	TRBD2	TGTGCCAGCAGCTTTGGGGGAGGAGGGAGGGACGAGCAGTACTTC	CASSFGGGGRDEQYF
.	TRBV28	TRBJ1-6	.	TGTGCCAGCAGTTTATGGGCCAGGGGACATACACCCCTCCACTTT	CASSLWARGHTPLHF
.	TRBV13	TRBJ1-1	.	TGTGCCAGCAGCCGGACAGCGAACACTGAAGCTTTCTTT	CASSRTANTEAFF
.	TRBV28	TRBJ2-1	TRBD2	TGTGCCAGCAGTGTAACTAGCGGGAGGGCCCTTTACAATGAGCAGTTCTTC	CASSVTSGRALYNEQFF
.	TRBV7-2	TRBJ2-7	.	TGTGCCAGCAGCTTAGGGGGCGCAGTGTACGAGCAGTACTTC	CASSLGGAVYEQYF
.	TRBV7-2	TRBJ2-3	TRBD2	TGTGCCAGCAGCTCCCAGCAGGGGCTAGCGGGAAGTGATACGCAGTATTTT	CASSSQQGLAGSDTQYF
few	TRBV7-2	TRBJ1-2	TRBD1	TGTGCCAGCAGCCGTACAGCCACAGGGGGCTTGAACTATGGCTACACCTTC	CASSRTATGGLNYGYTF
few	TRBV5-5	TRBJ1-1	.	TGTGCCAGCAGCTTGGCCATAACTAACACTGAAGCTTTCTTT	CASSLAITNTEAFF
.	TRBV19	TRBJ2-5	TRBD2	TGTGCCACCGCCCCTGGGGGGGGACCAGGGATGGAGACCCAGTACTTC	CATAPGGGPGMETQYF
.	TRBV29-1	TRBJ1-1	.	TGCAGCGTCCGGCAGGGGAACACTGAAGCTTTCTTT	CSVRQGNTEAFF
.	TRBV15	TRBJ2-7	.	TGTGCCACCAGCAGAGAAAACTATCGAGGGTACGACGAGCAGTACTTC	CATSRENYRGYDEQYF
.	TRBV27	TRBJ1-1	.	TGTGCCAGCAGACTGGGACAATACACTGAAGCTTTCTTT	CASRLGQYTEAFF
.	TRBV5-1	TRBJ2-2	.	TGCGCCAGCAGTCCCACGACAACCTTGGGCACCGGGGAGCTGTTTTTT	CASSPTTTLGTGELFF